This is a list of T cell receptor beta chains from one sample in a study of T cell responses to AZD1222 COVID-19 vaccine. Measured with immunoSEQ multiplex PCR; TCRdb has only the in-frame clones, and not every one. The table records under 80,000 clones, 60% to 85% of them present only once. The material sequenced was peripheral blood, taken on day 0 of MenACWY control vaccination. All receptors derive from an adult in good health. Each CDR3 is given with its conserved first and last residue. Fields, in order: J gene, D gene, V gene, clone size, CDR3 protein, CDR3 DNA. The D gene is left open where the match is weak. Some rows have no size entry. The others give once, few or many, or a class for an expanded clone.

J: TRBJ1-6; D: .; V: TRBV6-4; size: once; CDR3: CASSEVGGDNSPLHF; DNA: TGTGCCAGCAGTGAGGTGGGCGGCGATAATTCACCCCTCCACTTT
J: TRBJ2-7; D: TRBD2; V: TRBV28; size: .; CDR3: CASKTSGYEQYF; DNA: TGTGCCAGCAAGACTAGCGGTTACGAGCAGTACTTC
J: TRBJ2-1; D: .; V: TRBV4-2; size: .; CDR3: CASSQAGRDYNEQFF; DNA: TGTGCCAGCAGCCAAGCGGGGCGGGACTACAATGAGCAGTTCTTC
J: TRBJ2-5; D: .; V: TRBV20-1; size: .; CDR3: CSASPGKGETQYF; DNA: TGCAGTGCTAGTCCGGGAAAAGGAGAGACCCAGTACTTC
J: TRBJ2-1; D: TRBD1; V: TRBV5-1; size: .; CDR3: CASSEGTGEINEQFF; DNA: TGCGCCAGCAGCGAAGGGACAGGGGAGATCAATGAGCAGTTCTTC
J: TRBJ2-1; D: TRBD1; V: TRBV9; size: few; CDR3: CASSVSGGIPPNEQFF; DNA: TGTGCCAGCAGCGTATCAGGGGGCATCCCTCCCAATGAGCAGTTCTTC
J: TRBJ2-1; D: TRBD1; V: TRBV25-1; size: once; CDR3: CASSSSRDRVNEQFF; DNA: TGTGCCAGCAGTTCGTCCCGGGACAGGGTCAATGAGCAGTTCTTC
J: TRBJ1-3; D: .; V: TRBV9; size: medium-sized; CDR3: CASSALAGGQSSISGNTIYF; DNA: TGTGCCAGCAGCGCCTTAGCGGGTGGACAGTCATCAATCTCTGGAAACACCATATATTTT
J: TRBJ2-7; D: .; V: TRBV7-2; size: .; CDR3: CASSVLQGLGEQYF; DNA: TGTGCCAGCAGCGTATTACAGGGACTTGGCGAGCAGTACTTC
J: TRBJ1-1; D: .; V: TRBV19; size: .; CDR3: CASSRVLGDTEAFF; DNA: TGTGCCAGTAGTAGGGTACTAGGAGACACTGAAGCTTTCTTT
J: TRBJ1-1; D: .; V: TRBV29-1; size: few; CDR3: CSVYSGEAFF; DNA: TGCAGCGTATATTCGGGAGAAGCTTTCTTT
J: TRBJ1-4; D: .; V: TRBV6-5; size: .; CDR3: CASRAGGVGEKLFF; DNA: TGTGCCAGCCGGGCTGGGGGCGTCGGGGAAAAACTGTTTTTT
J: TRBJ2-7; D: .; V: TRBV2; size: .; CDR3: CASSVPTGKVGEQYF; DNA: TGTGCCAGCAGTGTCCCAACAGGGAAAGTAGGCGAGCAGTACTTC
J: TRBJ2-7; D: .; V: TRBV11-2; size: few; CDR3: CASSLGGVSLFSSYEQYF; DNA: TGTGCCAGCAGCTTAGGTGGGGTCAGTCTCTTTAGCTCCTACGAGCAGTACTTC
J: TRBJ1-2; D: .; V: TRBV2; size: once; CDR3: CASSGYRDTYGYTF; DNA: TGTGCCAGCAGTGGATACAGGGACACCTATGGCTACACCTTC
J: TRBJ2-1; D: TRBD2; V: TRBV7-6; size: .; CDR3: CASSPGSLNLTSGGPKQFF; DNA: TGTGCCAGCAGCCCCGGGTCCCTAAACCTGACTAGCGGGGGGCCTAAGCAGTTCTTC
J: TRBJ2-1; D: .; V: TRBV27; size: .; CDR3: CASSLGTTGGEQFF; DNA: TGTGCCAGCAGTTTGGGCACGACCGGGGGTGAGCAGTTCTTC
J: TRBJ2-3; D: TRBD1; V: TRBV10-3; size: .; CDR3: CAIRGTGTDTQYF; DNA: TGTGCCATCAGGGGGACAGGGACAGATACGCAGTATTTT
J: TRBJ2-1; D: TRBD1; V: TRBV2; size: .; CDR3: CASSVGQGAYNEQFF; DNA: TGTGCCAGCAGCGTGGGACAGGGGGCGTATAATGAGCAGTTCTTC
J: TRBJ2-5; D: .; V: TRBV7-2; size: few; CDR3: CASSLVFQETQYF; DNA: TGTGCCAGCAGCTTAGTGTTCCAAGAGACCCAGTACTTC
J: TRBJ1-1; D: TRBD1; V: TRBV28; size: .; CDR3: CASSLGQDAKAFF; DNA: TGTGCCAGCAGTTTAGGACAGGACGCGAAAGCTTTCTTT
J: TRBJ2-7; D: TRBD2; V: TRBV28; size: .; CDR3: CASSPPGLAGKGSYEQYF; DNA: TGTGCCAGCAGTCCCCCGGGACTAGCGGGAAAGGGGTCCTACGAGCAGTACTTC
J: TRBJ2-7; D: .; V: TRBV7-8; size: few; CDR3: CASSLRAGHSYEQYF; DNA: TGTGCCAGCAGCTTAAGAGCGGGCCACTCCTACGAGCAGTACTTC
J: TRBJ2-3; D: .; V: TRBV5-4; size: .; CDR3: CASSLSQTDTQYF; DNA: TGTGCCAGCAGCTTGTCACAGACAGATACGCAGTATTTT
J: TRBJ2-7; D: .; V: TRBV11-2; size: .; CDR3: CASSLGSAKNSYEQYF; DNA: TGTGCCAGCAGCTTAGGGTCCGCTAAAAATTCCTACGAGCAGTACTTC
J: TRBJ2-1; D: .; V: TRBV5-1; size: .; CDR3: CASSLGSAHEQFF; DNA: TGCGCCAGCAGCTTGGGGTCAGCCCATGAGCAGTTCTTC
J: TRBJ2-1; D: TRBD2; V: TRBV29-1; size: .; CDR3: CSVVASGSGNEQFF; DNA: TGCAGCGTTGTAGCTAGCGGGAGTGGGAATGAGCAGTTCTTC
J: TRBJ1-6; D: TRBD1; V: TRBV6-1; size: .; CDR3: CASIDGQGASYNSPLHF; DNA: TGTGCCAGCATTGACGGACAGGGGGCTTCCTATAATTCACCCCTCCACTTT
J: TRBJ2-6; D: .; V: TRBV5-1; size: .; CDR3: CASSLLGSGANVLTF; DNA: TGCGCCAGCAGCTTATTAGGGTCTGGGGCCAACGTCCTGACTTTC
J: TRBJ1-4; D: TRBD1; V: TRBV7-9; size: .; CDR3: CASSFGGQNYEKLFF; DNA: TGTGCCAGCAGCTTCGGGGGACAGAATTATGAAAAACTGTTTTTT
J: TRBJ2-3; D: TRBD1; V: TRBV19; size: once; CDR3: CASSIQGAYPTDTQYF; DNA: TGTGCCAGTAGTATACAGGGGGCGTACCCCACAGATACGCAGTATTTT
J: TRBJ2-5; D: .; V: TRBV20-1; size: once; CDR3: CSAREQETQYF; DNA: TGCAGTGCTAGAGAACAAGAGACCCAGTACTTC